The next 2 T cell receptor beta chains were all read from a single sample in a study of blood T cell repertoires in COVID-19. Using immunoSEQ multiplex PCR, the repertoire was profiled, and TCRdb retains in-frame clones only, with some absent. Of fewer than 200,000 clones listed, around 87% were seen once; the top ten hold around 0.88%. Material: peripheral blood. The receptor source for this set is a woman aged 18-30 years who had recovered from COVID-19.

The V call is TRBV24-1, the J call TRBJ2-1; the match to TRBD2 covers 9 bases. The CDR3 spans 17 residues. V trimming: 6 bases; J trimming: 3 bases; junction bases outside the gene matches: 11. Per germline, CDR1 KGHDR and CDR2 SFDVKD. The CDR3 loop is CATSKGLAYNYYNEQFF. CDR3 bases: TGTGCCACCAGTAAGGGACTAGCCTACAACTACTACAATGAGCAGTTCTTC.

This clone came up once. The chain recombines TRBV7-2 with TRBJ1-1, with TRBD1 identical over 8 bases. J gave up 1 base and V 5 bases, and 6 bases lay outside the gene matches. The CDR3 is 15 amino acids. In germline, CDR1 is SGHTA, CDR2 FQGNSA. Here the CDR3 DNA reads TGTGCCAGCAGCCCGCGGACAGGGCGGAACACTGAAGCTTTCTTT. Translation gives CASSPRTGRNTEAFF.